These 10 T cell receptor beta chains share one sample of origin, sequenced in a study of regulatory T cells in long-lasting Graves disease (dated by TCRdb to about 2021). This sample's time point label indicates: newly diagnosed GD, antithyroid drugs for less than 3 months. For both TCR sequencing and RNA sequencing, RNA was extracted from PBMCs in TRIzol. Library creation used multiplex PCR. The sample was run on an Illumina HiSeq 4000. CDR3 regions were amplified by Arm-PCR with iRepertoire HTBI primers to construct TCR beta libraries. TCRdb reprocessed the public reads (quality trimming at Q25 with fastp, clone calling with MiXCR) and kept in-frame beta chains. CDR3 protein sequences are deduplicated, and each keeps its most common genes and DNA. This sample has 300,000 to 400,000 distinct CDR3 sequences in its table, and roughly a sixth of those were observed once. 25% to 30% of the sample is taken by the ten largest.

This sample also appeared in a second study, on T cells in Graves' hyperthyroidism and ophthalmopathy.

The specimen comprised peripheral blood mononuclear cells (PBMCs), sampled at new diagnosis, from a patient treated with antithyroid drugs. Receptors originate from a middle-aged man with Graves disease. Donor details come from another sample of the same person, matched by shared clones.

The gene calls are TRBV27 and TRBJ2-5, with 8 positions matching TRBD2. The V gene end was trimmed by 5 bases and the J gene end by 3 bases; junction bases not matched to a gene: 11. The germline CDR1 and CDR2 sequences are MNHEY and SMNVEV (reference sequence). The CDR3 covers 16 residues. As DNA, the CDR3 is TGTGCCAGCAGTCAATTCAGCGGGGGTACGAAAGAGACCCAGTACTTC. It encodes CASSQFSGGTKETQYF.

This chain uses TRBV11-2 with TRBJ2-1; perhaps TRBD2 as D (6 bases). Germline V CDR1 and CDR2: SGHAT, FQNNGV. V dropped 6 bases and J dropped 2 bases, with 17 bases sitting between them. The CDR3 runs 16 residues. The CDR3 region is CASRTPPSAPYNEQFF. CDR3 nucleotide sequence: TGTGCCAGCAGAACCCCCCCTAGCGCCCCCTACAATGAGCAGTTCTTC. The full variable domain, rest sourced from reference TRBV11-2 and TRBJ2-1, is EAGVAQSPRYKIIEKRQSVAFWCNPISGHATLYWYQQILGQGPKLLIQFQNNGVVDDSQLPKDRFSAERLKGVDSTLKIQPAKLEDSAVYLCASRTPPSAPYNEQFFGPGTRLTVL.

This chain connects TRBV7-6 to TRBJ2-7; D ambiguous. This CDR3 region has 14 residues. Trimming shortened V by 2 bases and J by 0 bases, and 8 bases separated the two germline ends. CDR1 SGHVS and CDR2 FNYEAQ come from the germline V gene. CDR3 nucleotide sequence: TGTGCCAGCAGCTTATCCTGGGGCTCCTACGAGCAGTACTTC. Amino acid sequence: CASSLSWGSYEQYF.

This clonotype appeared many times. The V call is TRBV24-1, the J call TRBJ2-7, with D hard to call. CDR3 size: 16 residues. V was cut by 1 base and J by 5 bases, with 17 bases left in between. The germline V gene encodes CDR1 KGHDR and CDR2 SFDVKD. This CDR3 reads CATSDFAFKGEDEQYF. As DNA, the CDR3 is TGTGCCACCAGTGATTTCGCGTTTAAGGGCGAGGACGAGCAGTACTTC.

This clonotype has only a few counts. This may be a read error: a much more frequent sequence differs by one nucleotide. The chain employs TRBV2 and TRBJ1-4; the D is unclear. This CDR3 spans 14 amino acids. Germline CDR1 is SNHLY and CDR2 is FYNNEI. Trimming cost V 5 bases and J 12 bases, with 19 bases left between them. This CDR3 reads CASSYLEREKELFF. The CDR3 DNA follows: TGTGCCAGCAGTTATCTTGAGCGGGAAAAAGAACTGTTTTTT.

This clonotype has just a few counts. A much larger clone sits a single nucleotide away, making a read error possible. This sequence joins TRBV7-2 and TRBJ2-5; 7 bases are a match to TRBD1. The last part of the DNA fits TRBJ2-1 better; the J call may be wrong. This CDR3 has 15 amino acids. Germline V gives CDR1 SGHTA, CDR2 FQGNSA. The CDR3 bases are TGTGCCAGCAGCTTAGAGGGGGCAGTTTGGTACGAGCAGTTCTTC. It codes for CASSLEGAVWYEQFF.

J is TRBJ1-4 and V is TRBV19; 9 positions match TRBD1. The trim removed 5 bases at V and 7 bases at J, leaving 5 bases unmatched. CDR1 is LNHDA and CDR2 is SQIVND in the germline V gene (reference sequence). The CDR3 loop spans 14 amino acids. The CDR3 sequence is CASSSRDRVEKLFF. CDR3 DNA sequence: TGTGCCAGTAGTTCCCGGGACAGGGTTGAAAAACTGTTTTTT.

This clonotype was counted many times. This chain connects TRBV2 to TRBJ1-3; D ambiguous. V was shortened by 6 bases and J by 0 bases, with 9 bases between the two germline ends. Germline V gives CDR1 SNHLY, CDR2 FYNNEI. The CDR3 is 14 residues long. The CDR3: CASSAGRSGNTIYF. The DNA for the CDR3 is TGTGCCAGCAGCGCCGGGCGCTCTGGAAACACCATATATTTT.

This clonotype was picked up many times. CDR3 nucleotides: TGTGCCAGCAGTTTAAGCCCCGGACTAGCGGGGGGGCAAGAGACCCAGTACTTC. Protein: CASSLSPGLAGGQETQYF. This rearrangement joins TRBV12-3 or TRBV12-4 to TRBJ2-5; 15 nucleotides align to TRBD2. V was clipped by 2 bases and J by 2 bases; unmatched bases: 6. This CDR3 region has 18 residues.

For this clonotype: Since no conserved phenylalanine or tryptophan closes the CDR3, a read error is the likely cause. This chain links TRBV5-1 with TRBJ2-7, with no clear D. The germline V gene has CDR1 SGHRS and CDR2 YFSETQ. The V end lost 4 bases, the J end lost 3 bases, and 14 bases lay between the germline ends. This CDR3 is 14 amino acids long. The CDR3 reads CASSPDDTIYEQYL. The CDR3 DNA reads as TGCGCCAGCAGCCCCGACGACACGATCTACGAGCAGTACCTC.